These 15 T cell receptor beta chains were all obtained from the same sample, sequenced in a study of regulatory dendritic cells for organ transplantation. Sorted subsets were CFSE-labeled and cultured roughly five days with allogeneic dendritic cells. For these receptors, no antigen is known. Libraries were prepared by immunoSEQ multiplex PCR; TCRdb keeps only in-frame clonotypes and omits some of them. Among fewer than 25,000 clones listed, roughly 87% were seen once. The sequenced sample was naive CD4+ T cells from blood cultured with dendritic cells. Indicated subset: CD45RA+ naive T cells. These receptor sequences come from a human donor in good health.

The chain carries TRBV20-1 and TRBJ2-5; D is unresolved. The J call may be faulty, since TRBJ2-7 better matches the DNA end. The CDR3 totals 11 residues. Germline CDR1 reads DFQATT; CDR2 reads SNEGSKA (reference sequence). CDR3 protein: CSARGNYEQYF. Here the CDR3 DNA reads TGCAGTGCTAGAGGAAATTACGAGCAGTACTTC.

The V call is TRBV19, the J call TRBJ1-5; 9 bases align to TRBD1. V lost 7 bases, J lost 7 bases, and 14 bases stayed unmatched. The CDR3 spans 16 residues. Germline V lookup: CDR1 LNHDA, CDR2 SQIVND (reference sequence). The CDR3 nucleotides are TGTGCCAGTACCGAGAGGGCGGACAGGGGTACGCAGCCCCAGCATTTT. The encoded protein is CASTERADRGTQPQHF.

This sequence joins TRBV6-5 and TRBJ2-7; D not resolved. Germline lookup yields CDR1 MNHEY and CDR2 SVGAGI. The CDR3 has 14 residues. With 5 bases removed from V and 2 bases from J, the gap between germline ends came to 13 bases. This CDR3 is CASSVWKGPYEQYF. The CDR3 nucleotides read TGTGCCAGCAGTGTCTGGAAGGGCCCCTACGAGCAGTACTTC.

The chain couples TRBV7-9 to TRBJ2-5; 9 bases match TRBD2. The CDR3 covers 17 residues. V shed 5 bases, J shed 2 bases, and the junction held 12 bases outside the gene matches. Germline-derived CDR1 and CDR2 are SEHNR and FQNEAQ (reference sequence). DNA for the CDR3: TGTGCCAGCAGCGCCGGTGAAAGCGGGGGGCCACAAGAGACCCAGTACTTC. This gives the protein CASSAGESGGPQETQYF.

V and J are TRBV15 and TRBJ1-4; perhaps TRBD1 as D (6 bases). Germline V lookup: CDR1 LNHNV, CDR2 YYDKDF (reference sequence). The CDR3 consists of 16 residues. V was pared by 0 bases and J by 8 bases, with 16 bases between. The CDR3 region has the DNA TGTGCCACCAGCAGAGATCGCCCGGGGGCTGGGGAAAAACTGTTTTTT. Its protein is CATSRDRPGAGEKLFF. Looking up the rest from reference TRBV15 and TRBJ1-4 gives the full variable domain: DAMVIQNPRYQVTQFGKPVTLSCSQTLNHNVMYWYQQKSSQAPKLLFHYYDKDFNNEADTPDNFQSRRPNTSFCFLDIRSPGLGDTAMYLCATSRDRPGAGEKLFFGSGTQLSVL.

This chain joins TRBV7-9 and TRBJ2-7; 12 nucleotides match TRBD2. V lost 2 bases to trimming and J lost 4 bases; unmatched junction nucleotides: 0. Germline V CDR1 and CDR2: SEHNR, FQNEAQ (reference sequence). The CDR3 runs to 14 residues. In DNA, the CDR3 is TGTGCCAGCAGCTTAACTAGCGGGAGGTACGAGCAGTACTTC. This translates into CASSLTSGRYEQYF.

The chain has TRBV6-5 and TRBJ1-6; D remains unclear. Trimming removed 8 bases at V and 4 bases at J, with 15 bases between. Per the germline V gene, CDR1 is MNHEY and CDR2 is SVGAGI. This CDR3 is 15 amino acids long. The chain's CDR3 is CASRSIVGYNSPLHF. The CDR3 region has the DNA TGTGCCAGCCGATCAATCGTAGGGTATAATTCACCCCTCCACTTT.

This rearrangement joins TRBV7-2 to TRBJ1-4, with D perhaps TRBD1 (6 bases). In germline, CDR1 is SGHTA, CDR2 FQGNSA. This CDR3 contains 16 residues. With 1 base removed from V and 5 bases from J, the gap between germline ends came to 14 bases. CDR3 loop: CASSLDGQLVNEKLFF. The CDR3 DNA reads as TGTGCCAGCAGCTTAGATGGACAGTTAGTCAATGAAAAACTGTTTTTT.

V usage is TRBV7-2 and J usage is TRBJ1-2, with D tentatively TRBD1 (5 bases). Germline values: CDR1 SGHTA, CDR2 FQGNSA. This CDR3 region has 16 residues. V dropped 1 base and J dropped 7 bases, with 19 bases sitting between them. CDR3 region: CASSLGLRDSFSGYTF. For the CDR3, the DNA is TGTGCCAGCAGCTTAGGGCTCCGGGACTCCTTTAGTGGCTACACCTTC.

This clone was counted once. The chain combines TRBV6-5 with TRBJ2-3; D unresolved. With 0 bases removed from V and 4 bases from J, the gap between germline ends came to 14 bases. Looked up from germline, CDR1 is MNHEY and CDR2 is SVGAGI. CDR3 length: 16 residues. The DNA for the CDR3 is TGTGCCAGCAGTTACTCGAGTTACTCGAGCCCAGATACGCAGTATTTT. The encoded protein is CASSYSSYSSPDTQYF.

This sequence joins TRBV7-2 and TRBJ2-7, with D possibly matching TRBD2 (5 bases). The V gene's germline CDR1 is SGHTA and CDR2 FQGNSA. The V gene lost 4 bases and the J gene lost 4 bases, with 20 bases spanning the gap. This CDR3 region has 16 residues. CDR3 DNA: TGTGCCAGCAGCTCCCTGCAATGGGAGCCTCAATACGAGCAGTACTTC. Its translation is CASSSLQWEPQYEQYF.

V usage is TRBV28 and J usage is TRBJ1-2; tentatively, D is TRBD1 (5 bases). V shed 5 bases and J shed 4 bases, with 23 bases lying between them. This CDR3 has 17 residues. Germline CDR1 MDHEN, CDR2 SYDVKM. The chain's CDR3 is CASSRARPQGRGYGYTF. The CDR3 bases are TGTGCCAGCAGTCGAGCCCGTCCTCAGGGAAGGGGCTATGGCTACACCTTC.

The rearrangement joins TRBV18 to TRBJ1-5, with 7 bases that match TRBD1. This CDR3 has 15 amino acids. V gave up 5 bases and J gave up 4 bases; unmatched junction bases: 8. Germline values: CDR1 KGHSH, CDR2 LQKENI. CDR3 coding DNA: TGTGCCAGCTCAGTTAACACAGGGGTGAATCAGCCCCAGCATTTT. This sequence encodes CASSVNTGVNQPQHF.

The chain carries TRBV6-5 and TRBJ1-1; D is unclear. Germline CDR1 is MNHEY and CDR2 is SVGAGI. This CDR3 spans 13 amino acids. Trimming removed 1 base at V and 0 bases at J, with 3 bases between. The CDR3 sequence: CASSYYLNTEAFF. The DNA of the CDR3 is TGTGCCAGCAGTTACTACCTGAACACTGAAGCTTTCTTT.

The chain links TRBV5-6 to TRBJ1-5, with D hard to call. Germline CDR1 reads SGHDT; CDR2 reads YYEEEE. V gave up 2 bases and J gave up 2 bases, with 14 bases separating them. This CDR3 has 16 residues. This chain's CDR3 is CASSFSGGSGNQPQHF. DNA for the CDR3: TGTGCCAGCAGCTTCTCGGGCGGATCCGGCAATCAGCCCCAGCATTTT.